The 27 T cell receptor beta chains in this list originate from one sample, sequenced in a study of control samples from healthy donors and cancer patients. The protocol was immunoSEQ multiplex PCR, while the TCRdb copy is restricted to in-frame clones and leaves out a portion. The repertoire has some 130,000 clones, 80% to 95% of them found once; the top ten carry 2.5%. Sequencing input: blood. The receptors derive from a man younger than 35 in good health.

V is TRBV25-1 and J is TRBJ2-7, with D possibly matching TRBD1 (5 bases). CDR1 MGHDK and CDR2 SYGVNS come from the germline V gene. Trimming pared 10 bases from V and 1 base from J, leaving 8 bases between. The CDR3 loop spans 11 amino acids. The CDR3 spells CATQASYEQYF. The DNA of the CDR3 is TGTGCCACACAGGCATCCTACGAGCAGTACTTC.

V usage is TRBV6-5 and J usage is TRBJ1-5, with TRBD1 identical over 7 bases. The junction had 1 base not matched to a gene; V was cut back by 5 bases and J by 3 bases. The CDR3 runs to 13 residues. Germline lookup yields CDR1 MNHEY and CDR2 SVGAGI. The CDR3 DNA sequence: TGTGCCAGCAGTCAGGGGGTCAATCAGCCCCAGCATTTT. Protein sequence: CASSQGVNQPQHF.

V usage is TRBV6-2 or TRBV6-3 and J usage is TRBJ2-7, with 7 bases fitting TRBD1. The CDR3 is 18 amino acids. The trim removed 2 bases at V and 1 base at J, leaving 14 bases unmatched. The germline V gene encodes CDR1 MNHEY and CDR2 SVGEGT. The DNA for the CDR3 is TGTGCCAGCAGTTACGACATCCGGACAGGTCCAAGATCCTACGAGCAGTACGTC. Amino acid sequence: CASSYDIRTGPRSYEQYV.

The V call is TRBV4-1, the J call TRBJ1-1, with no clear D. Per germline, CDR1 MGHRA and CDR2 YSYEKL. V shed 6 bases and J shed 0 bases, with 8 bases lying between them. The CDR3 has 13 residues. CDR3 sequence: CASSGYMNTEAFF. The CDR3 bases are TGCGCCAGCAGTGGGTACATGAACACTGAAGCTTTCTTT.

The genes are TRBV11-2 and TRBJ2-3; D possibly matches TRBD1 or TRBD2 (6 bases each). CDR1 and CDR2 (germline): SGHAT, FQNNGV. Trimming took off 1 base at V and 5 bases at J, with 16 bases between the two ends. This CDR3 region has 16 residues. For the CDR3, the DNA is TGTGCCAGCAGCTTAGCGGGGGCGAAGGGCTTAGATACGCAGTATTTT. Translation gives CASSLAGAKGLDTQYF.

The genes are TRBV11-1 and TRBJ2-3, with 12 bases that match TRBD1. J lost 2 bases, V lost 5 bases, and 5 bases had no gene match. The CDR3 extends over 16 amino acids. Germline CDR1 is SGHAT and CDR2 is FQDESV (reference sequence). Here the CDR3 reads CASSVGTGGITDTQYF. CDR3 nucleotide sequence: TGTGCCAGCAGCGTCGGGACAGGGGGCATCACAGATACGCAGTATTTT.

In its sample, this clone was seen a few times. V and J are TRBV12-3 or TRBV12-4 and TRBJ2-7; a weak D match, TRBD1 (5 bases). The ends were cut back, 6 bases at V and 8 bases at J, with 17 bases in the middle. This CDR3 contains 13 residues. The CDR3 is CASRSLRATKQYF. The CDR3 DNA reads as TGTGCCAGCAGGTCGCTCAGGGCGACGAAGCAGTACTTC.

The gene calls are TRBV6-5 and TRBJ1-5; D possibly corresponds to TRBD1 (5 bases). The germline V gene has CDR1 MNHEY and CDR2 SVGAGI. The CDR3 sequence is 14 residues long. The ends were cut back, 7 bases at V and 0 bases at J, with 10 bases in the middle. This CDR3 is CASTAGISNQPQHF. As DNA, the CDR3 is TGTGCCAGCACCGCAGGGATTAGCAATCAGCCCCAGCATTTT.

The J gene is TRBJ1-2, the V gene TRBV4-3; the match to TRBD1 covers 8 bases. V gave up 0 bases and J gave up 8 bases; unmatched junction bases: 14. The germline V gene has CDR1 LGHNA and CDR2 YSLEER. This CDR3 is 17 amino acids long. The CDR3, as DNA: TGCGCCAGCAGCCAAGATGGTTCAGGGGGCGCGATAGGGGGCTACACCTTC. Translation gives CASSQDGSGGAIGGYTF.

This sequence joins TRBV9 and TRBJ1-1; D is undetermined. CDR1 and CDR2 (germline): SGDLS, YYNGEE. The CDR3 is 15 residues long. The germline V and J ends were trimmed by 0 bases and 3 bases, with 12 bases remaining between them. The CDR3 spells CASSVGETSYTEAFF. For the CDR3, the DNA is TGTGCCAGCAGCGTAGGTGAGACAAGCTACACTGAAGCTTTCTTT.

The chain couples TRBV5-1 to TRBJ1-1; D not resolved. Germline CDR1 reads SGHRS; CDR2 reads YFSETQ. V was cut by 0 bases and J by 0 bases, with 9 bases left in between. The CDR3 is 15 amino acids. This CDR3 is CASSLGAIMNTEAFF. As DNA, the CDR3 is TGCGCCAGCAGCTTGGGGGCCATCATGAACACTGAAGCTTTCTTT.

The V and J genes are TRBV18 and TRBJ1-1; 7 nucleotides line up with TRBD1. Trimming took 4 bases from V and 0 from J; bases not matched to a gene: 5. Germline CDR1 is KGHSH and CDR2 is LQKENI. The CDR3 consists of 15 residues. The CDR3 here is CASSRTGPLNTEAFF. The CDR3 bases are TGTGCCAGCTCACGGACAGGACCCTTGAACACTGAAGCTTTCTTT.

The chain couples TRBV28 to TRBJ1-5; the D gene is possibly TRBD1 (6 bases). CDR3 size: 18 residues. Germline CDR1 is MDHEN and CDR2 is SYDVKM. The germline V and J ends were trimmed by 4 bases and 0 bases, with 19 bases remaining between them. CDR3 in amino acids: CASSSGPTWTDSNQPQHF. CDR3 nucleotide sequence: TGTGCCAGCAGTTCCGGCCCCACCTGGACAGATAGCAATCAGCCCCAGCATTTT.

This clone was detected once. The genes are TRBV6-2 or TRBV6-3 and TRBJ1-1; possible D gene TRBD1, 5 bases. V lost 6 bases, J lost 2 bases, and 13 bases lay in between. CDR1 MNHEY and CDR2 SVGEGT come from the germline V gene. The CDR3 sequence is 14 residues long. As DNA, the CDR3 is TGTGCCAGCAGCCCCGGGGCCTTTAACACTGAAGCTTTCTTT. Translation: CASSPGAFNTEAFF.

V is TRBV6-2 or TRBV6-3 and J is TRBJ2-1; 7 bases are shared with TRBD2. With 2 bases clipped from V and 4 bases from J, the junction kept 5 bases outside the gene matches. This CDR3 is 15 amino acids long. Germline CDR1 is MNHEY and CDR2 is SVGEGT. In DNA form, the CDR3 reads TGTGCCAGCAGTTACCAAGCGGGGTGGTACAATGAGCAGTTCTTC. The encoded protein is CASSYQAGWYNEQFF.

This chain joins TRBV15 and TRBJ1-5, with TRBD1 matching over 8 bases. Germline V gene sequence: CDR1 LNHNV, CDR2 YYDKDF (reference sequence). The junction had 10 bases not matched to a gene; V was cut back by 5 bases and J by 10 bases. The CDR3 has 14 residues. The CDR3 is CATSPDRGVPPQHF. CDR3 nucleotides: TGTGCCACCAGCCCAGACAGGGGAGTTCCACCCCAGCATTTT.

The chain links TRBV7-2 to TRBJ2-5; a weak D match, TRBD2 (6 bases). Trimming left V 4 bases short and J 2 bases short, with 14 bases between. CDR3 length: 15 residues. Looked up from germline, CDR1 is SGHTA and CDR2 is FQGNSA. CDR3 sequence: CASSSFSGSQETQYF. The CDR3 region has the DNA TGTGCCAGCAGCTCCTTTAGCGGCAGTCAAGAGACCCAGTACTTC. The entire variable domain, with the rest obtained from reference TRBV7-2 and TRBJ2-5, is as follows: GAGVSQSPSNKVTEKGKDVELRCDPISGHTALYWYRQSLGQGLEFLIYFQGNSAPDKSGLPSDRFSAERTGGSVSTLTIQRTQQEDSAVYLCASSSFSGSQETQYFGPGTRLLVL.

This clone was picked up one time. This chain uses TRBV28 with TRBJ1-2; 9 bases line up with TRBD1. Trimming at V came to 6 bases and at J to 7 bases, leaving 12 bases not matched to a gene. This CDR3 region has 15 residues. The germline V gene encodes CDR1 MDHEN and CDR2 SYDVKM. The DNA of the CDR3 is TGTGCCAGCAGCCTCCACATACAGGGGGCGGGTGGCTACACCTTC. Residues: CASSLHIQGAGGYTF.

CDR3 sequence reads: CASSPRTGWVGTEAFF. In nucleotides, the CDR3 is TGTGCCAGCAGCCCCCGGACAGGGTGGGTGGGCACTGAAGCTTTCTTT. The chain joins TRBV11-2 to TRBJ1-1; 8 bases agree with TRBD1. The J segment lost 4 bases and the V segment lost 5 bases, leaving 12 bases of the junction unmatched. The CDR3 is made up of 16 amino acids. Per germline, CDR1 SGHAT and CDR2 FQNNGV.

CDR3 sequence reads: CASSQHQGAGELFF. CDR3 nucleotides: TGTGCCAGCAGCCAACATCAAGGCGCGGGGGAGCTGTTTTTT. The gene calls are TRBV3-1 (or the pseudogene TRBV3-2) and TRBJ2-2; unclear D gene. V was cut by 2 bases and J by 8 bases, with 12 bases left in between. This CDR3 is 14 amino acids long. The V gene's germline CDR1 is LGHDT and CDR2 YNNKEL (reference sequence).

The V and J genes are TRBV29-1 and TRBJ2-7, with D unclear. This CDR3 region has 13 residues. V lost 1 base and J lost 5, with 12 bases in between. The germline CDR1 and CDR2 sequences are SQVTM and ANQGSEA. CDR3 bases: TGCAGCGTTGAAGTTTATAGACCGAACGAGCAGTACTTC. Translated: CSVEVYRPNEQYF.

The genes are TRBV2 and TRBJ2-2; 11 bases agree with TRBD2. V gave up 6 bases and J gave up 4 bases; unmatched junction bases: 4. The CDR3 runs to 15 residues. From germline, CDR1 is SNHLY and CDR2 FYNNEI. The CDR3 region is CASRTGTSGTGELFF. The CDR3 DNA reads TGTGCCAGCAGGACGGGGACTAGCGGCACCGGGGAGCTGTTTTTT.

This clone was counted a few times. The J gene is TRBJ2-5, the V gene TRBV5-4, with TRBD2 matching over 8 bases. Trimming cost V 4 bases and J 3 bases; bases outside gene matches: 8. The CDR3 has 15 residues. CDR1 and CDR2 from the germline V gene are SGHNT and YYREEE (reference sequence). The CDR3, as DNA: TGTGCCAGCAGCGATCGGACTAGCAGTAAAGAGACCCAGTACTTC. Encoded protein: CASSDRTSSKETQYF.

The V call is TRBV4-1, the J call TRBJ1-3, with a possible D match to TRBD1 (5 bases). This CDR3 region has 16 residues. Trimming took off 0 bases at V and 2 bases at J, with 11 bases between the two ends. The germline V gene encodes CDR1 MGHRA and CDR2 YSYEKL. CDR3 DNA: TGCGCCAGCAGCCAAGAGGGGCTGGGGGCTGGAAACACCATATATTTT. The encoded protein is CASSQEGLGAGNTIYF.

V is TRBV10-2 and J is TRBJ2-1; 7 bases are a match to TRBD1. The V segment lost 3 bases and the J segment 14 bases; nucleotides outside the gene matches: 4. Germline V lookup: CDR1 WSHSY, CDR2 SAAADI. The CDR3 length is 11 residues. The CDR3 DNA reads TGCGCCAGCAGTGATCGGGACAGAGAGTTCTTC. Its translation: CASSDRDREFF.

V usage is TRBV3-1 (or the pseudogene TRBV3-2) and J usage is TRBJ1-1; D perhaps matches TRBD1 (6 bases). V lost 1 base, J lost 5 bases, and 14 bases lay in between. This CDR3 is built from 15 residues. Germline V CDR1 and CDR2: LGHDT, YNNKEL (reference sequence). The CDR3 DNA reads TGTGCCAGCAGCCAAGCCCGTGGGGGCGGAACTGAAGCTTTCTTT. Translated: CASSQARGGGTEAFF.

This chain connects TRBV5-4 to TRBJ2-3; D is undetermined. Per the germline V gene, CDR1 is SGHNT and CDR2 is YYREEE (reference sequence). This CDR3 comprises 14 residues. The V end lost 0 bases, the J end lost 8 bases, and 13 bases lay between the germline ends. The CDR3 nucleotides are TGTGCCAGCAGCTTGGGAAAGATCTCGGGTACGCAGTATTTT. Translated, it gives CASSLGKISGTQYF.